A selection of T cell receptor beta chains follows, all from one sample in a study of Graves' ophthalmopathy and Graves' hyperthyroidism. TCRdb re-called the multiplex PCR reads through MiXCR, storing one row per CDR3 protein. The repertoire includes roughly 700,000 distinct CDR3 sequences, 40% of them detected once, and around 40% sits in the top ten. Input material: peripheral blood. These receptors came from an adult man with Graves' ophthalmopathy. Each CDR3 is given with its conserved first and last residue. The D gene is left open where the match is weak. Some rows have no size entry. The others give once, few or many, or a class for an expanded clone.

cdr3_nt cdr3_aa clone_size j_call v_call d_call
TGTGCCAGTAGCCGGGGGGAGCCTGGCTACGAGCAGTACTTC CASSRGEPGYEQYF few TRBJ2-7 TRBV19 TRBD2
TGTGCCATCAGGGGGACAGGGCTGAACACTGAAGCTTTCTTT CAIRGTGLNTEAFF many TRBJ1-1 TRBV10-3 TRBD1
TGTGCCAGCTTGCCGGGGAGGGCCTCTCAGACCCAGTACTTC CASLPGRASQTQYF - TRBJ2-5 TRBV28 TRBD2
TGTGCCAGCAGCGAATCTAGCACAGATACGCAGTATTTT CASSESSTDTQYF - TRBJ2-3 TRBV7-8 -
TGTGCCAGCAAGACGACGTGGTGGAACACCATATATTTT CASKTTWWNTIYF many TRBJ1-3 TRBV2 -
TGTGCCAGCAGCTACACCCTTATCCGGGGTAGTATTGACACTGAAGCTTTCTTT CASSYTLIRGSIDTEAFF - TRBJ1-1 TRBV6-5 -
TGTGCCAGCAGCCCCCTAGGGGGACAGGGGGCGCGGGGCTATGGCTACACCTTC CASSPLGGQGARGYGYTF - TRBJ1-2 TRBV9 TRBD1
TGCAGTGCTAGAGATCCCGACAGTGGGGTTAATTCACCCCTCCACTTT CSARDPDSGVNSPLHF few TRBJ1-6 TRBV20-1 -
TGCAGTGCAACAGGGGTGATGACAGCACAAGATACGCAGTATTTT CSATGVMTAQDTQYF - TRBJ2-3 TRBV20-1 TRBD1
TGCGCCAGCAGCGGGGTGGACAGAGATGCAACTAATGAAAAACTGTTTTTT CASSGVDRDATNEKLFF - TRBJ1-4 TRBV5-1 -
TGTGCCAGCAGCTTAGTTCCCTATGGCTACACCTTC CASSLVPYGYTF many TRBJ1-2 TRBV7-9 -
TGTGCCAGCAGTTTAGGAGCAGCGGACGAGCAGTACTTC CASSLGAADEQYF few TRBJ2-7 TRBV12-3/TRBV12-4 -
TGTGCCAGCAGCCGGGGGACTAGCGGGAACACCGGGGAGCTGTTTTTT CASSRGTSGNTGELFF - TRBJ2-2 TRBV5-4 TRBD2